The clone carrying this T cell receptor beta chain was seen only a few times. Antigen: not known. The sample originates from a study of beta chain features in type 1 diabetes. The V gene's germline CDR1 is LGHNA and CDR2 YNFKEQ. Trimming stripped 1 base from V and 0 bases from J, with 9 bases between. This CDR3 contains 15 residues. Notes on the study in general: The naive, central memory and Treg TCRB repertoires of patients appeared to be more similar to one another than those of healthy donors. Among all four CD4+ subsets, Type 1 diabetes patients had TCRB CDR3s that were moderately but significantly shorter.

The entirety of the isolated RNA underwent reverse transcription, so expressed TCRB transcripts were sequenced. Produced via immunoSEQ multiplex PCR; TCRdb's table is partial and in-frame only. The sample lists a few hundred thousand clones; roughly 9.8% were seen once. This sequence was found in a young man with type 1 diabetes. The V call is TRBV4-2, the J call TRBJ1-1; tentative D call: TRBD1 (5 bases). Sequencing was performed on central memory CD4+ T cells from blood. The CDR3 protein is CASSQAGTVNTEAFF. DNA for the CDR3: TGTGCCAGCAGCCAAGCCGGGACTGTGAACACTGAAGCTTTCTTT.